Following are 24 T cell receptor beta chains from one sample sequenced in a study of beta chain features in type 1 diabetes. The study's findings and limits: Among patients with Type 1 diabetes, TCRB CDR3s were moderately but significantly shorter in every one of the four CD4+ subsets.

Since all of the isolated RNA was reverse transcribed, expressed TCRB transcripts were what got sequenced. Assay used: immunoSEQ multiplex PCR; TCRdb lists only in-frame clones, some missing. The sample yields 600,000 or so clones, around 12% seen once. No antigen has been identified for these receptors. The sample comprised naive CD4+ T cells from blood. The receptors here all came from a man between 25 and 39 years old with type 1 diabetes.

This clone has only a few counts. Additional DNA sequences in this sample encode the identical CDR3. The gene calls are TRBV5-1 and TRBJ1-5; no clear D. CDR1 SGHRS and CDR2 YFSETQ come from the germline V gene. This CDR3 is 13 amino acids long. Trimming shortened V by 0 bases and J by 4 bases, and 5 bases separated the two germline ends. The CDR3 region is CASSLDGNQPQHF. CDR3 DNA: TGCGCCAGCAGCTTGGATGGAAATCAGCCCCAGCATTTT.

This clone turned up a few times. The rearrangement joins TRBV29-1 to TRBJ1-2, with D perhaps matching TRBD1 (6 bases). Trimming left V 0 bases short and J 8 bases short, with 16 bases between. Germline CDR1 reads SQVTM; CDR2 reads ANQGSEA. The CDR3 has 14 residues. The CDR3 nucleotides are TGCAGCGTTGAAGATCTTGGGGCAGGGGAGGGCTACACCTTC. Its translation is CSVEDLGAGEGYTF.

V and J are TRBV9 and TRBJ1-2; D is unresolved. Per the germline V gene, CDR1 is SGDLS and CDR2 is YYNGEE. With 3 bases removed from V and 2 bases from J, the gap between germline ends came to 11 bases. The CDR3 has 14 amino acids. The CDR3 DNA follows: TGTGCCAGCAGCGAGGAGGACGGAAACTATGGCTACACCTTC. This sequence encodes CASSEEDGNYGYTF.

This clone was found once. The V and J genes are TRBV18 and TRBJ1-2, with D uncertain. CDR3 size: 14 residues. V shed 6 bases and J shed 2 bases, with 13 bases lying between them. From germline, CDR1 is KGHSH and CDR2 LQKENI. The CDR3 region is CASSPSAYNYGYTF. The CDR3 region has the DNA TGTGCCAGCTCCCCTTCCGCTTACAACTATGGCTACACCTTC. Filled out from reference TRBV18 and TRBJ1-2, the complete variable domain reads NAGVMQNPRHLVRRRGQEARLRCSPMKGHSHVYWYRQLPEEGLKFMVYLQKENIIDESGMPKERFSAEFPKEGPSILRIQQVVRGDSAAYFCASSPSAYNYGYTFGSGTRLTVV.

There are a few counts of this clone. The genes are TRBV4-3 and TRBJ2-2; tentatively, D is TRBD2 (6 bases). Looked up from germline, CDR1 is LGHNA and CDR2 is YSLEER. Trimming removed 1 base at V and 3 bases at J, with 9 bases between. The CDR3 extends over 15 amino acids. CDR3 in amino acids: CASSQGTTYTGELFF. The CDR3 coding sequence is TGCGCCAGCAGCCAAGGGACTACTTACACCGGGGAGCTGTTTTTT.

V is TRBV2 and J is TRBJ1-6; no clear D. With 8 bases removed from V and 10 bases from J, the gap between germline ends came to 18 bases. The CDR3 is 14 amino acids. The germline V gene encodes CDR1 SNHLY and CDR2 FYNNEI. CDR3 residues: CASQEMPAGSPLHF. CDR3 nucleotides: TGTGCCAGCCAAGAGATGCCGGCGGGCTCACCCCTCCACTTT.

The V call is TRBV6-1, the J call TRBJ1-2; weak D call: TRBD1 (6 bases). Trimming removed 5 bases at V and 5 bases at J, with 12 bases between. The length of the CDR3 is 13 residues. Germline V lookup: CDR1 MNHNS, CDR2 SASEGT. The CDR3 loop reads CASSLQGRYGYTF. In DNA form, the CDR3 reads TGTGCCAGCAGTCTACAGGGTCGGTATGGCTACACCTTC.

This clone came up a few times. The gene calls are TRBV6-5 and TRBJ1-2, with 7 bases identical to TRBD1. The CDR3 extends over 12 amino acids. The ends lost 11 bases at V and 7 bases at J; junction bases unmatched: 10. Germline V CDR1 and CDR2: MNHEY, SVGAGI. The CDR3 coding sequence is TGTGCCGCCATTGACAGGGCGACTGGCTACACCTTC. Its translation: CAAIDRATGYTF.

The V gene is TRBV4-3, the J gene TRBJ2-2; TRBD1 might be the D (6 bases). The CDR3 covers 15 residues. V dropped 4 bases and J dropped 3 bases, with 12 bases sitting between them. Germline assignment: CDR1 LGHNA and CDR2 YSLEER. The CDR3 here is CASSPWTADTGELFF. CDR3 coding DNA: TGCGCCAGCAGCCCCTGGACAGCCGACACCGGGGAGCTGTTTTTT.

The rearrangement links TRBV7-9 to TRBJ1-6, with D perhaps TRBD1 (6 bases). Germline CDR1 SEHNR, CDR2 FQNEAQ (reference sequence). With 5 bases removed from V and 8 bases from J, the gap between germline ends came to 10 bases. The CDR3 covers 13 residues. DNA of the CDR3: TGTGCCAGCAGCAAAAGACAGGATTCACCCCTCCACTTT. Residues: CASSKRQDSPLHF. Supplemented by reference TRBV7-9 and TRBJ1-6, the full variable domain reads DTGVSQNPRHKITKRGQNVTFRCDPISEHNRLYWYRQTLGQGPEFLTYFQNEAQLEKSRLLSDRFSAERPKGSFSTLEIQRTEQGDSAMYLCASSKRQDSPLHFGNGTRLTVT.

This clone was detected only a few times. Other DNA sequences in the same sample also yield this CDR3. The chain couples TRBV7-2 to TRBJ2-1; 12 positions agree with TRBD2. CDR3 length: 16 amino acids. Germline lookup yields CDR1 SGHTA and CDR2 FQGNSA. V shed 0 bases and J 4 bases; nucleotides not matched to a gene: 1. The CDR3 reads CASSLAGLAGYNEQFF. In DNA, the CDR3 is TGTGCCAGCAGCTTAGCTGGACTAGCGGGATACAATGAGCAGTTCTTC. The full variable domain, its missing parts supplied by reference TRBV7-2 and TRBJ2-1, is GAGVSQSPSNKVTEKGKDVELRCDPISGHTALYWYRQSLGQGLEFLIYFQGNSAPDKSGLPSDRFSAERTGGSVSTLTIQRTQQEDSAVYLCASSLAGLAGYNEQFFGPGTRLTVL.

Here the CDR3 reads CASSSRDYYEQYF. The CDR3 coding sequence is TGTGCCAGTAGTAGCCGGGACTACTACGAGCAGTACTTC. The chain employs TRBV19 and TRBJ2-7; 7 bases are a match to TRBD2. The trim removed 4 bases at V and 3 bases at J, leaving 3 bases unmatched. Per the germline V gene, CDR1 is LNHDA and CDR2 is SQIVND (reference sequence). This CDR3 is 13 amino acids long.

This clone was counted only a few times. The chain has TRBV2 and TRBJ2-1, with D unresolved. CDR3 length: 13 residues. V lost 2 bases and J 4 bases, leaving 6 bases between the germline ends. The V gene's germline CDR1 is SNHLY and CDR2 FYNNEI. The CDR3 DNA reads TGTGCCAGCAGTGAATTCCAGTACAATGAGCAGTTCTTC. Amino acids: CASSEFQYNEQFF.

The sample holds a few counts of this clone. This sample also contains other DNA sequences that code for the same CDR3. This CDR3 is CASSLLGYEQYF. The CDR3 nucleotides are TGTGCCAGCAGTTTACTAGGATACGAGCAGTACTTC. V usage is TRBV28 and J usage is TRBJ2-7, with D hard to call. Per the germline V gene, CDR1 is MDHEN and CDR2 is SYDVKM. The CDR3 loop spans 12 amino acids. V dropped 2 bases and J dropped 4 bases, with 6 bases sitting between them.

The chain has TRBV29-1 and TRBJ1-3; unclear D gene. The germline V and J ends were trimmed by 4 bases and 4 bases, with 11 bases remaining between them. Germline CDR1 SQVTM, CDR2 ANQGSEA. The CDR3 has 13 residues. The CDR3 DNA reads TGCAGCGTTGGAAGTTACATCGGAAACACCATATATTTT. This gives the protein CSVGSYIGNTIYF.

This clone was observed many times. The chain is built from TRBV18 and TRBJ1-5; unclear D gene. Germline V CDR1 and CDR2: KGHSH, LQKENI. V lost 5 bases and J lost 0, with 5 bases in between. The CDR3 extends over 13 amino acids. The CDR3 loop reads CASSSSSNQPQHF. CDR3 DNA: TGTGCCAGCTCATCGTCTAGCAATCAGCCCCAGCATTTT.

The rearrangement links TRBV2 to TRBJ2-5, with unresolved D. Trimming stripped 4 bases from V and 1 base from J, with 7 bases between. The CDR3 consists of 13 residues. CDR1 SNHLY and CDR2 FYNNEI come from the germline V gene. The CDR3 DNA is TGTGCCAGCAGTGTGGCTCTCCAAGAGACCCAGTACTTC. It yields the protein CASSVALQETQYF.

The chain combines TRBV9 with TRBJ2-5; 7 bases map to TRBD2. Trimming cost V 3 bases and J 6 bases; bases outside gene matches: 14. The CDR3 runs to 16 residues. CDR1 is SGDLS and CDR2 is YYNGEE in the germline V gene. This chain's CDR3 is CASSGLGRAGSQTQYF. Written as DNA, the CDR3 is TGTGCCAGCAGCGGACTCGGGCGAGCGGGGTCCCAGACCCAGTACTTC.

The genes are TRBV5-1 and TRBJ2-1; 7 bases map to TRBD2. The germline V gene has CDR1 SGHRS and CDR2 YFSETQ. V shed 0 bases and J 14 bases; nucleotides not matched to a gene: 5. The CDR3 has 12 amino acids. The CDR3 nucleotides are TGCGCCAGCAGCTTGGACAGACGGGGGGAGTTCTTC. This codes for CASSLDRRGEFF.

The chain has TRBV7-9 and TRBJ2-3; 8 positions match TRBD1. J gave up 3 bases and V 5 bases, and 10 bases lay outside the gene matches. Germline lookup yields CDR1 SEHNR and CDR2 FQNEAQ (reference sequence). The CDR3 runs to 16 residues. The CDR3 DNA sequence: TGTGCCAGCAGCCAGTTAATAACAGGGGGAACAGATACGCAGTATTTT. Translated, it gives CASSQLITGGTDTQYF.

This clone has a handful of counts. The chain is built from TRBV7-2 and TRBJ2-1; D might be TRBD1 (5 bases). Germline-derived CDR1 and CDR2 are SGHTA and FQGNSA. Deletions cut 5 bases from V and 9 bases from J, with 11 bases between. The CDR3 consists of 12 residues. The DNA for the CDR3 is TGTGCCAGCAGCACACAGGCGGCTGAGCAGTTCTTC. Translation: CASSTQAAEQFF.

For the CDR3, the DNA is TGTGCCAGCAGCTTAGTTGGCGGCAGTAATGAAAAACTGTTTTTT. Its protein is CASSLVGGSNEKLFF. This sequence joins TRBV7-2 and TRBJ1-4; D remains ambiguous. The ends were cut back, 1 base at V and 4 bases at J, with 10 bases in the middle. Germline assignment: CDR1 SGHTA and CDR2 FQGNSA. The CDR3 loop spans 15 amino acids.

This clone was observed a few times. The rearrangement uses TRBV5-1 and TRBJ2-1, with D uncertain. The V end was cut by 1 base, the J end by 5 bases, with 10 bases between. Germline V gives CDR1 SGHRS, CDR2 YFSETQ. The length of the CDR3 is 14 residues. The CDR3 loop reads CASSLIQPNNEQFF. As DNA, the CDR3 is TGCGCCAGCAGCTTGATCCAGCCAAACAATGAGCAGTTCTTC.

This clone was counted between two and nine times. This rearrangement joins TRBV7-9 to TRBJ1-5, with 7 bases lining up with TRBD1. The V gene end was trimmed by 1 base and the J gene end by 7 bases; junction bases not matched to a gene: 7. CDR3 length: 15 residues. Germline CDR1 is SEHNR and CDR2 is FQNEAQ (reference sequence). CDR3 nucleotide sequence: TGTGCCAGCAGCTTAGAGGGGGGCAGGGGGCAGCCCCAGCATTTT. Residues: CASSLEGGRGQPQHF.